These 4 T cell receptor beta chains were all obtained from the same sample, sequenced in a study of T cells in Graves' hyperthyroidism and ophthalmopathy. It was RNA transcripts that yielded the amplified TCR beta CDR3 regions. The TCR CDR3 was amplified in a first-round RT-PCR using the HTBI primer set. TCRdb re-derived calls from the multiplex PCR reads in MiXCR, one entry per CDR3 protein. This sample has 600,000 to 850,000 distinct CDR3 sequences, with roughly 20% found just once. Material: blood. All receptors come from a woman between 50 and 59 years old with Graves' hyperthyroidism that later progressed to Graves' ophthalmopathy.

This clonotype was picked up a small number of times. The chain couples TRBV12-3 or TRBV12-4 to TRBJ1-1; the D is unclear. Trimming shortened V by 6 bases and J by 8 bases, and 10 bases separated the two germline ends. CDR3 length equals 11 residues. The CDR3 protein is CASSPTEEAFF. The CDR3 nucleotides are TGTGCCAGCAGCCCGACCGAAGAAGCTTTCTTT.

A remark on this clonotype: Possible read error: a much larger clone is one base away. V is TRBV7-2 and J is TRBJ2-3; TRBD2 agrees at 12 bases. The CDR3 totals 16 residues. Germline CDR1 and CDR2: SGHTA and FQGNSA. Losses at the gene ends were 4 bases for V and 6 bases for J; bases not matched to a gene: 8. CDR3 loop: CASSSDLAGGADTQYF. The CDR3 nucleotides read TGTGCCAGCAGCTCCGACCTAGCGGGGGGGGCCGATACGCAGTATTTT.

At least ten counts were recorded for this clonotype. The J gene is TRBJ2-2, the V gene TRBV18; D unclear. Trimming shortened V by 0 bases and J by 6 bases, and 2 bases separated the two germline ends. In germline, CDR1 is KGHSH, CDR2 LQKENI. The CDR3 covers 12 residues. CDR3 coding DNA: TGTGCCAGCTCACCACCGGCCGGGGAGCTGTTTTTT. Residues: CASSPPAGELFF.

This clonotype was seen many times. This sequence joins TRBV18 and TRBJ1-5; TRBD1 aligns across 11 bases. CDR3 length: 15 residues. V shed 1 base and J 5 bases; nucleotides not matched to a gene: 1. In germline, CDR1 is KGHSH, CDR2 LQKENI. The CDR3 coding sequence is TGTGCCAGCTCACCACTGGGACAGGGGGATCAGCCCCAGCATTTT. It codes for CASSPLGQGDQPQHF.